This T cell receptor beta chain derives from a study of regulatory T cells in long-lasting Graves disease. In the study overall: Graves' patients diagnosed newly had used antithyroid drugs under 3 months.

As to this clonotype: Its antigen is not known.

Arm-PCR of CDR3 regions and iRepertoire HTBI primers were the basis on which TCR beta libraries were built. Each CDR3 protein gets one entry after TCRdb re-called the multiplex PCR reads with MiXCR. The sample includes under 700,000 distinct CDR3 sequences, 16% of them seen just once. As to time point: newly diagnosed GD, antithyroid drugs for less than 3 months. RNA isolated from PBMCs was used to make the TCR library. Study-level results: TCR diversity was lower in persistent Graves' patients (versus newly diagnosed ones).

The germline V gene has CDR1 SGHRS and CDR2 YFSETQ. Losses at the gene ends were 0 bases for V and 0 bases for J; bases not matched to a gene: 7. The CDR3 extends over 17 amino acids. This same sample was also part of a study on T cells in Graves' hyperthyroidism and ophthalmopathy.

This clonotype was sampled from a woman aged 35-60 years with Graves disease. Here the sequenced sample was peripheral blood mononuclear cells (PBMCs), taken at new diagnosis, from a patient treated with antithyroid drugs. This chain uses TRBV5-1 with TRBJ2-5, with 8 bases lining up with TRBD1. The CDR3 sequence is CASSLAPWTGYQETQYF. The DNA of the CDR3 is TGCGCCAGCAGCTTGGCACCTTGGACAGGGTACCAAGAGACCCAGTACTTC.